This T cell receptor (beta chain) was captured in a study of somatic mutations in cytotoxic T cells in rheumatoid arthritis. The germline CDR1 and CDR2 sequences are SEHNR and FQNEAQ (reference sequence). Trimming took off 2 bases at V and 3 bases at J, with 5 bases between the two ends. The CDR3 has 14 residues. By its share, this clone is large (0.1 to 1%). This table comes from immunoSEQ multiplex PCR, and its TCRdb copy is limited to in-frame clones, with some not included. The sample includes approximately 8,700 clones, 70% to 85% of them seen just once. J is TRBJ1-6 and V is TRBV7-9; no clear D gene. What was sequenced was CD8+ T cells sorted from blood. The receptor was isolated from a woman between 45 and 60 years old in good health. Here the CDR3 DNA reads TGTGCCAGCAGCTTACAGGACTATAATTCACCCCTCCACTTT. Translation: CASSLQDYNSPLHF.